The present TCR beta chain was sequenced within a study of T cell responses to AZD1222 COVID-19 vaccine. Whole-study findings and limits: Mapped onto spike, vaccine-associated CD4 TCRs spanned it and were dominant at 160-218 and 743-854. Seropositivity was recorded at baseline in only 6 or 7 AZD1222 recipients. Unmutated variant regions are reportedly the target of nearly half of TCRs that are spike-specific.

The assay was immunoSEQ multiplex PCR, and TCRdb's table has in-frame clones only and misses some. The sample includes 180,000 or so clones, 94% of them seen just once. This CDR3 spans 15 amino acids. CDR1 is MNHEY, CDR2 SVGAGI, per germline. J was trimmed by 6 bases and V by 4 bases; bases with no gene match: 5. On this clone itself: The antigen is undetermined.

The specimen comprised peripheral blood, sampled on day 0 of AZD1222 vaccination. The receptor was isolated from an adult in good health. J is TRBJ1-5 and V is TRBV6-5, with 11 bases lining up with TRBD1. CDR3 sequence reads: CASSSGQGAVQPQHF. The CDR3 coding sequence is TGTGCCAGCAGTTCCGGACAGGGGGCAGTTCAGCCCCAGCATTTT.